These T cell receptor beta chains were read from a single sample in a study of cytomegalovirus exposure and HLA in healthy donors. Generated by immunoSEQ multiplex PCR, the TCRdb table keeps only in-frame clones and is missing some. The data contain 150,000 to 200,000 clones, about 85% of them singletons. Sequenced sample: PBMCs. All receptors derive from a man younger than 45 in good health and CMV-seropositive. The CDR3 runs from the conserved cysteine through the conserved F or W. The order of the fields is V gene, J gene, clone size, D gene, CDR3 protein, CDR3 DNA. A D gene is named only where the DNA matches it firmly. Clone size is not always given. Where it is, it says once, few, many or a class for expanded clones.

>TRBV18|TRBJ2-1|.|TRBD1
CASPPEQGVVNEQFF
TGTGCCAGCCCCCCGGAACAGGGGGTAGTCAATGAGCAGTTCTTC
>TRBV14|TRBJ1-1|.|.
CASSQDWTTGAFF
TGTGCCAGCAGCCAAGATTGGACGACAGGAGCTTTCTTT
>TRBV5-1|TRBJ2-3|once|.
CASSYLNSGDTQYF
TGCGCCAGCAGCTACCTGAATTCGGGGGATACGCAGTATTTT
>TRBV2|TRBJ2-7|few|.
CASSPNYEQYF
TGTGCCAGCAGTCCTAATTACGAGCAGTACTTC
>TRBV5-1|TRBJ2-7|.|TRBD2
CASSVTGTRSYEQYF
TGCGCCAGCAGCGTGACCGGGACTAGGTCCTACGAGCAGTACTTC
>TRBV27|TRBJ1-5|.|.
CASSLGGGGYQPQHF
TGTGCCAGCAGTTTAGGGGGGGGCGGGTACCAGCCCCAGCATTTT
>TRBV18|TRBJ1-2|.|.
CASSPLDSSANYGYTF
TGTGCCAGCTCGCCTCTTGACAGCTCGGCTAACTATGGCTACACCTTC
>TRBV27|TRBJ2-7|.|TRBD1
CASSGGGTEEYF
TGTGCCAGCAGTGGTGGTGGGACAGAGGAGTACTTC
>TRBV10-3|TRBJ2-7|.|TRBD2
CAIRSSGGTYEQYF
TGTGCCATACGGTCTAGCGGGGGGACTTACGAGCAGTACTTC
>TRBV11-2|TRBJ2-5|.|.
CASSLYGDVETQYF
TGTGCCAGCAGCTTATACGGGGATGTCGAGACCCAGTACTTC
>TRBV14|TRBJ2-2|.|.
CASSPTGNTGELFF
TGTGCCAGCAGCCCCACAGGGAACACCGGGGAGCTGTTTTTT
>TRBV5-8|TRBJ2-7|.|.
CASSFGGQSYEQYF
TGTGCCAGCAGCTTCGGTGGGCAGTCCTACGAGCAGTACTTC
>TRBV7-9|TRBJ1-4|.|TRBD1
CASSLHRGILSGKLFF
TGTGCCAGCAGCTTACACAGGGGGATCCTGTCGGGAAAACTGTTTTTT
>TRBV11-2|TRBJ2-7|.|TRBD1
CASSLDRGFDEQYF
TGTGCCAGCAGCCTGGACAGGGGCTTCGACGAGCAGTACTTC
>TRBV5-5|TRBJ1-1|once|TRBD1
CASSPDRGGTEAFF
TGTGCCAGCAGCCCTGACAGGGGGGGCACTGAAGCTTTCTTT
>TRBV27|TRBJ1-2|.|TRBD1
CASSVRTGGSYGYTF
TGTGCCAGCAGTGTAAGGACAGGGGGCTCCTATGGCTACACCTTC
>TRBV6-5|TRBJ1-4|.|.
CASSYGALTNEKLFF
TGTGCCAGCAGTTACGGGGCTCTAACTAATGAAAAACTGTTTTTT
>TRBV27|TRBJ1-5|.|TRBD1
CASRPSTGTNQPQHF
TGTGCCAGCAGGCCATCGACAGGGACAAATCAGCCCCAGCATTTT
>TRBV18|TRBJ2-5|.|.
CASSLDRTQETQYF
TGTGCCAGCTCACTCGACAGGACCCAAGAGACCCAGTACTTC
>TRBV10-2|TRBJ2-1|.|TRBD2
CAGRLAGAVEQFF
TGCGCCGGGAGGCTAGCGGGGGCAGTTGAGCAGTTCTTC
>TRBV19|TRBJ1-1|once|.
CASSMGGLEAFF
TGTGCCAGTAGTATGGGAGGGCTTGAAGCTTTCTTT
>TRBV7-8|TRBJ1-1|.|.
CASSRLATWGGMNTEAFF
TGTGCCAGCAGCCGCCTAGCCACCTGGGGTGGGATGAACACTGAAGCTTTCTTT